This is a list of T cell receptor beta chains from one sample in a study of follicular helper T cells after annual influenza vaccination. TCRdb's copy holds only in-frame clones and misses some; the assay was immunoSEQ multiplex PCR. This table holds roughly 7,000 clones, 84% found once. The sequences come from CXCR5- memory CD4+ T cells sorted from blood, collected 7 days after influenza vaccination. All receptors derive from an adult who received the influenza vaccine. Both conserved end residues are part of each CDR3. The order of the fields is clone size, CDR3 length, V gene, J gene, CDR3 protein. Some rows mark clone size as missing; the rest say once, few, many or name a class of expanded clone.

clone_size: .; cdr3_length: 12; v_call: TRBV6-6; j_call: TRBJ2-7; cdr3_aa: CASSYASYEQYF
clone_size: .; cdr3_length: 15; v_call: TRBV5-1; j_call: TRBJ1-2; cdr3_aa: CASSLGQGLHYGYTF
clone_size: .; cdr3_length: 15; v_call: TRBV29-1; j_call: TRBJ2-4; cdr3_aa: CSVEVRGLAKNIQYF
clone_size: .; cdr3_length: 13; v_call: TRBV5-1; j_call: TRBJ2-3; cdr3_aa: CASSLDLRDTQYF
clone_size: few; cdr3_length: 15; v_call: TRBV6-5; j_call: TRBJ1-2; cdr3_aa: CASSPGRENNYGYTF
clone_size: .; cdr3_length: 12; v_call: TRBV29-1; j_call: TRBJ2-7; cdr3_aa: CSVEAPGYEQYF
clone_size: .; cdr3_length: 17; v_call: TRBV7-9; j_call: TRBJ2-1; cdr3_aa: CASSPPLSGRGGNEQFF
clone_size: .; cdr3_length: 16; v_call: TRBV5-4; j_call: TRBJ2-3; cdr3_aa: CASSSGTSGTKDTQYF
clone_size: .; cdr3_length: 14; v_call: TRBV18; j_call: TRBJ2-7; cdr3_aa: CASSPDRGADEQYF
clone_size: .; cdr3_length: 15; v_call: TRBV28; j_call: TRBJ2-1; cdr3_aa: CASPPGTGVNNEQFF
clone_size: .; cdr3_length: 16; v_call: TRBV10-1; j_call: TRBJ2-3; cdr3_aa: CASSDRTSGGGDTQYF
clone_size: .; cdr3_length: 14; v_call: TRBV30; j_call: TRBJ1-3; cdr3_aa: CAWDIQGTGNTIYF
clone_size: once; cdr3_length: 12; v_call: TRBV7-9; j_call: TRBJ2-1; cdr3_aa: CASSLSQNEQFF
clone_size: few; cdr3_length: 11; v_call: TRBV12-5; j_call: TRBJ2-5; cdr3_aa: CASAVQETQYF
clone_size: .; cdr3_length: 14; v_call: TRBV2; j_call: TRBJ2-5; cdr3_aa: CASSDTGSRETQYF
clone_size: .; cdr3_length: 13; v_call: TRBV6-1; j_call: TRBJ2-7; cdr3_aa: CASSVSGGYEQYF
clone_size: .; cdr3_length: 12; v_call: TRBV30; j_call: TRBJ1-4; cdr3_aa: CAWGGINEKLFF
clone_size: once; cdr3_length: 15; v_call: TRBV5-6; j_call: TRBJ2-3; cdr3_aa: CASSSFGTPADTQYF
clone_size: .; cdr3_length: 14; v_call: TRBV28; j_call: TRBJ2-1; cdr3_aa: CASSSLAGGRGQFF
clone_size: .; cdr3_length: 17; v_call: TRBV27; j_call: TRBJ1-5; cdr3_aa: CASSTKPGQGGGVAQHF
clone_size: .; cdr3_length: 15; v_call: TRBV28; j_call: TRBJ2-7; cdr3_aa: CASTPGLAGSYEQYF
clone_size: once; cdr3_length: 16; v_call: TRBV5-1; j_call: TRBJ2-2; cdr3_aa: CASSLDGGAVAGELFF
clone_size: .; cdr3_length: 9; v_call: TRBV5-6; j_call: TRBJ2-3; cdr3_aa: CASSLTQYF
clone_size: .; cdr3_length: 14; v_call: TRBV10-3; j_call: TRBJ1-6; cdr3_aa: CAISSTGANSPLHF
clone_size: few; cdr3_length: 11; v_call: TRBV10-3; j_call: TRBJ2-5; cdr3_aa: CAMGPGETQYF
clone_size: .; cdr3_length: 16; v_call: TRBV30; j_call: TRBJ2-2; cdr3_aa: CAWSPRQSVGNGELFF
clone_size: few; cdr3_length: 15; v_call: TRBV4-1; j_call: TRBJ1-6; cdr3_aa: CASSQIGGVNSPLHF
clone_size: few; cdr3_length: 15; v_call: TRBV6-5; j_call: TRBJ1-6; cdr3_aa: CASSHRAPDNSPLHF
clone_size: .; cdr3_length: 11; v_call: TRBV28; j_call: TRBJ1-1; cdr3_aa: CASILGTEAFF
clone_size: .; cdr3_length: 15; v_call: TRBV7-9; j_call: TRBJ1-5; cdr3_aa: CASSLSGQRNQPQHF
clone_size: once; cdr3_length: 17; v_call: TRBV6-1; j_call: TRBJ1-2; cdr3_aa: CASSEGTGGTANYGYTF
clone_size: .; cdr3_length: 15; v_call: TRBV9; j_call: TRBJ2-7; cdr3_aa: CASSVRTAATYEQYF
clone_size: .; cdr3_length: 17; v_call: TRBV6-1; j_call: TRBJ2-1; cdr3_aa: CASSVRTSGSPGNEQFF
clone_size: once; cdr3_length: 13; v_call: TRBV12-5; j_call: TRBJ1-6; cdr3_aa: CASGPSPGVFLHF
clone_size: .; cdr3_length: 13; v_call: TRBV7-9; j_call: TRBJ1-2; cdr3_aa: CASSLAAGDGYTF
clone_size: .; cdr3_length: 16; v_call: TRBV5-4; j_call: TRBJ1-2; cdr3_aa: CASLMLLPGKTYGYTF
clone_size: .; cdr3_length: 13; v_call: TRBV19; j_call: TRBJ1-2; cdr3_aa: CASSRQMNYGYTF
clone_size: .; cdr3_length: 14; v_call: TRBV7-6; j_call: TRBJ2-5; cdr3_aa: CASSSGLTAGAQYF
clone_size: .; cdr3_length: 15; v_call: TRBV7-7; j_call: TRBJ2-3; cdr3_aa: CASSLSGGDTDTQYF
clone_size: .; cdr3_length: 14; v_call: TRBV5-5; j_call: TRBJ1-3; cdr3_aa: CASSFPGGGNTIYF
clone_size: .; cdr3_length: 16; v_call: TRBV19; j_call: TRBJ1-5; cdr3_aa: CASRPPGTVLNQPQHF
clone_size: .; cdr3_length: 15; v_call: TRBV7-2; j_call: TRBJ2-7; cdr3_aa: CASSFGQGLPYEQYF
clone_size: .; cdr3_length: 14; v_call: TRBV7-2; j_call: TRBJ2-3; cdr3_aa: CASRSLGGTDTQYF
clone_size: .; cdr3_length: 16; v_call: TRBV19; j_call: TRBJ1-3; cdr3_aa: CASSTYRDGSGNTIYF
clone_size: .; cdr3_length: 17; v_call: TRBV5-1; j_call: TRBJ2-2; cdr3_aa: CASAPGLAGKNTGELFF
clone_size: .; cdr3_length: 16; v_call: TRBV4-1; j_call: TRBJ2-3; cdr3_aa: CASSQVARERADTQYF
clone_size: .; cdr3_length: 15; v_call: TRBV28; j_call: TRBJ2-7; cdr3_aa: CASSSPGTGKNEQYF
clone_size: .; cdr3_length: 19; v_call: TRBV7-2; j_call: TRBJ1-2; cdr3_aa: CASSYRTYEGIGMIYGYTF